This TCR beta chain stems from a study of regulatory T cells in long-lasting Graves disease. This clonotype was seen repeatedly, ten times or more. The time point denotes: newly diagnosed GD, antithyroid drugs for less than 3 months. The TCR library was prepared using RNA isolated from PBMCs. HTBI primers from iRepertoire and Arm-PCR of CDR3 regions yielded the TCR beta libraries. From the multiplex PCR reads, TCRdb called clonotypes with MiXCR, one entry per CDR3 protein. The profile shows a few hundred thousand distinct CDR3 sequences, 15% to 20% of them singletons. From germline, CDR1 is SGHAT and CDR2 FQNNGV. CDR3 length equals 14 residues. Trimming shortened V by 7 bases and J by 4 bases, and 14 bases separated the two germline ends. These data also formed part of another study, on T cells in Graves' hyperthyroidism and ophthalmopathy. That source adds: Any patient presenting with uncontrolled infection, other autoimmune disease, pregnancy or lactation was left out.

This sequence joins TRBV11-2 and TRBJ2-1, with a tentative D call TRBD1 (6 bases). This receptor was obtained from a man aged 35-49 years with Graves disease. The sample was peripheral blood mononuclear cells (PBMCs), taken at new diagnosis, from a patient treated with antithyroid drugs. CDR3 in amino acids: CASTARQGYNEQFF. CDR3 coding DNA: TGTGCCAGCACTGCCAGGCAGGGGTACAATGAGCAGTTCTTC.